This T cell receptor (beta chain) stems from a study of spatial heterogeneity in lung cancer. This clonotype was seen repeatedly, ten times or more. The time point was: sample taken at primary tumor resection. Sequencing covered unsorted whole RNA taken from tumor, nontumor lung or frozen PBMC. The donors were about 72 patients with non-small cell lung cancer that was early-stage and untreated. Trimming took 4 bases from V and 2 from J, leaving 12 bases between them. CDR3 length equals 13 residues. From germline, CDR1 is SQVTM and CDR2 ANQGSEA. TCRdb re-called the 5' RACE reads with MiXCR, one entry per CDR3 protein. The data show 9,500 to 15,000 distinct CDR3 sequences, roughly 6.4% seen once.

The receptor comes from a male donor with early-stage non-small cell lung cancer. The material was normal lung tissue next to the tumor, obtained at surgery. The chain recombines TRBV29-1 with TRBJ2-7, with D unresolved. Written as DNA, the CDR3 is TGCAGCGTTGTTGGGCGGACCGCCTACGAGCAGTACTTC. This gives the protein CSVVGRTAYEQYF.